A single sample gave rise to the 31 T cell receptor beta chains below, sequenced in a study of preoperative IRX-2 immunotherapy in early breast cancer. Sequenced by immunoSEQ multiplex PCR; TCRdb stores in-frame clones only, minus some. This sample has 75,000 to 100,000 clones, with roughly 85% found just once. As to treatment: preoperative locoregional IRX-2 cytokine immunotherapy. Sample: tumor tissue, taken after IRX-2 immunotherapy. These receptors all stem from a human donor with breast cancer.

Only a few counts were recorded for this clone. V and J are TRBV10-2 and TRBJ1-5; D might be TRBD1 (5 bases). The CDR3 consists of 18 residues. V lost 6 bases and J lost 0, with 21 bases in between. Germline V lookup: CDR1 WSHSY, CDR2 SAAADI. The CDR3 is CASSPGMLTVYSNQPQHF. CDR3 coding DNA: TGCGCCAGCAGCCCCGGGATGTTGACAGTATATAGCAATCAGCCCCAGCATTTT.

J is TRBJ1-5 and V is TRBV29-1; TRBD1 is a possible D gene (5 bases). V was clipped by 4 bases and J by 4 bases, with 14 bases between them. This CDR3 spans 14 amino acids. Germline V CDR1 and CDR2: SQVTM, ANQGSEA. The CDR3 sequence is CSVGSGAANQPQHF. CDR3 coding DNA: TGCAGCGTTGGTTCTGGGGCCGCGAATCAGCCCCAGCATTTT.

The V gene is TRBV27, the J gene TRBJ2-1, with a possible D match to TRBD2 (7 bases). This CDR3 region has 15 residues. The ends were cut back, 4 bases at V and 10 bases at J, with 20 bases in the middle. Germline V gene lookup returns CDR1 MNHEY and CDR2 SMNVEV (reference sequence). This chain's CDR3 is CASSSREGGLLEQFF. The CDR3 DNA sequence: TGTGCCAGCAGTTCCCGAGAGGGGGGGCTGTTAGAGCAGTTCTTC.

This chain uses TRBV6-8 with TRBJ1-6; 9 nucleotides match TRBD1. The V gene end was trimmed by 5 bases and the J gene end by 7 bases; junction bases not matched to a gene: 6. The germline V gene has CDR1 MNHGY and CDR2 SAAAGT. The CDR3 extends over 15 amino acids. The CDR3 nucleotides are TGTGCCAGCAGTCCCGGACAGGGGAAAAATTCACCCCTCCACTTT. Translating it yields CASSPGQGKNSPLHF.

The V gene is TRBV6-8, the J gene TRBJ1-5; the D gene is possibly TRBD1 (6 bases). The germline V gene encodes CDR1 MNHGY and CDR2 SAAAGT. V lost 0 bases, J lost 3 bases, and 15 bases lay in between. This CDR3 has 17 amino acids. CDR3 bases: TGTGCCAGCAGTTACTCCCGGACAGAGTTAAACAATCAGCCCCAGCATTTT. Its protein is CASSYSRTELNNQPQHF.

The chain uses TRBV10-2 and TRBJ1-1; 7 nucleotides line up with TRBD1. J gave up 0 bases and V 2 bases, and 6 bases lay outside the gene matches. CDR1 and CDR2 (germline): WSHSY, SAAADI. CDR3 size: 16 residues. CDR3 DNA sequence: TGCGCCAGCAGTGAGCCGGACAGGACCATGAACACTGAAGCTTTCTTT. This encodes CASSEPDRTMNTEAFF.

The chain couples TRBV6-8 to TRBJ1-2; D gene unclear. V shed 7 bases and J shed 3 bases, with 15 bases lying between them. Looked up from germline, CDR1 is MNHGY and CDR2 is SAAAGT. The CDR3 contains 14 residues. The CDR3 DNA sequence: TGTGCCAGCACCTTGTCAGAGGGAGACTATGGCTACACCTTC. Translation gives CASTLSEGDYGYTF.

The chain recombines TRBV5-1 with TRBJ2-1; 7 bases match TRBD1. This CDR3 contains 17 residues. Germline V lookup: CDR1 SGHRS, CDR2 YFSETQ. The V and J ends lost 3 bases and 5 bases, in that order; junction bases with no gene match: 14. This CDR3 reads CASSYGQVGSPNNEQFF. The CDR3, as DNA: TGCGCCAGCAGCTACGGACAGGTTGGATCCCCTAACAATGAGCAGTTCTTC.

The V gene is TRBV6-8, the J gene TRBJ2-2; D is ambiguous. There are 12 residues in the CDR3. Germline V gene sequence: CDR1 MNHGY, CDR2 SAAAGT. V was pared by 8 bases and J by 6 bases, with 10 bases between. The chain's CDR3 is CASARVSGELFF. For the CDR3, the DNA is TGTGCCAGCGCAAGGGTTTCCGGGGAGCTGTTTTTT.

The table lists this clone with a count of one. The chain couples TRBV30 to TRBJ1-3; tentatively, D is TRBD1 (5 bases). V shed 8 bases and J shed 4 bases, with 18 bases lying between them. CDR1 is GTSNPN and CDR2 is SVGIG in the germline V gene (reference sequence). The CDR3 runs to 14 residues. The CDR3 nucleotides are TGTGCCGCCCTAGTAGGGGAAGTCGGAAACACCATATATTTT. Amino acids: CAALVGEVGNTIYF.

This chain links TRBV6-8 with TRBJ2-1; the D is unclear. V was shortened by 1 base and J by 7 bases, with 17 bases between the two germline ends. Germline CDR1 is MNHGY and CDR2 is SAAAGT. The CDR3 loop spans 16 amino acids. CDR3 residues: CASSYFGPTTGNEQFF. The CDR3, as DNA: TGTGCCAGCAGTTACTTCGGGCCCACAACTGGTAATGAGCAGTTCTTC.

This clone was counted a single time. CDR3 coding DNA: TGTGCCAGCTCGCGGGCAGGTGGCACTGAAGCTTTCTTT. This encodes CASSRAGGTEAFF. The rearrangement uses TRBV28 and TRBJ1-1; D uncertain. The CDR3 sequence is 13 residues long. Looked up from germline, CDR1 is MDHEN and CDR2 is SYDVKM. Trimming took 8 bases from V and 4 from J, leaving 14 bases between them.

The rearrangement links TRBV11-3 to TRBJ1-2; maybe TRBD1 (6 bases). The CDR3 totals 14 residues. The V gene lost 5 bases and the J gene lost 7 bases, with 17 bases spanning the gap. Germline V CDR1 and CDR2: SGHNT, YENEEA. The CDR3 DNA reads TGTGCCAGCAGCCGAATCATACAGGGAGGTGGCTACACCTTC. As protein: CASSRIIQGGGYTF.

The sample holds a few counts of this clone. V is TRBV6-8 and J is TRBJ2-7; TRBD2 might be the D (6 bases). V lost 7 bases and J 2 bases, leaving 15 bases between the germline ends. This CDR3 is built from 14 residues. CDR1 and CDR2 from the germline V gene are MNHGY and SAAAGT. The CDR3 bases are TGTGCCAGCATGTTAAGCCGGACTACCTACGAGCAGTACTTC. This sequence encodes CASMLSRTTYEQYF.

The J gene is TRBJ2-2, the V gene TRBV11-3; possible D gene TRBD1, 5 bases. Per the germline V gene, CDR1 is SGHNT and CDR2 is YENEEA. The CDR3 sequence is 15 residues long. Trimming shortened V by 4 bases and J by 5 bases, and 14 bases separated the two germline ends. CDR3 in amino acids: CASSSRRGFTGELFF. DNA for the CDR3: TGTGCCAGCAGCTCTCGTAGGGGCTTTACCGGGGAGCTGTTTTTT.

This chain joins TRBV5-1 and TRBJ2-1; possibly TRBD2 for D (6 bases). Germline assignment: CDR1 SGHRS and CDR2 YFSETQ. The CDR3 extends over 15 amino acids. V was cut by 5 bases and J by 4 bases, with 16 bases left in between. The CDR3 reads CASRAEGPIYNEQFF. CDR3 DNA: TGCGCCAGCAGGGCGGAGGGGCCTATATACAATGAGCAGTTCTTC.

The CDR3 DNA sequence: TGTGCCAGCAGTTTATCGTCCGGGAATTTCAGGGGAGGCAAGCCCCAGCATTTT. Amino acid sequence: CASSLSSGNFRGGKPQHF. The chain uses TRBV28 and TRBJ1-5; D possibly corresponds to TRBD1 (6 bases). Trimming left V 1 base short and J 8 bases short, with 24 bases between. Germline assignment: CDR1 MDHEN and CDR2 SYDVKM. The CDR3 totals 18 residues.

This chain uses TRBV10-3 with TRBJ1-4; TRBD1 matches 7 bases. CDR1 is ENHRY and CDR2 is SYGVKD in the germline V gene. This CDR3 contains 14 residues. V was clipped by 2 bases and J by 4 bases; unmatched bases: 1. CDR3: CAISERDSNEKLFF. The CDR3 DNA reads as TGTGCCATCAGTGAGCGGGACAGTAATGAAAAACTGTTTTTT.

This clone was observed once. CDR3 loop: CASWDINRGSYEQYF. The CDR3 DNA reads TGTGCCAGCTGGGACATAAACAGGGGTTCCTACGAGCAGTACTTC. V usage is TRBV11-3 and J usage is TRBJ2-7; 7 bases are shared with TRBD1. Germline CDR1 and CDR2: SGHNT and YENEEA. The V and J ends lost 8 bases and 1 base, in that order; junction bases with no gene match: 11. The CDR3 runs to 15 residues.

The rearrangement joins TRBV18 to TRBJ1-1, with D possibly TRBD1 on 5 matching bases. Germline assignment: CDR1 KGHSH and CDR2 LQKENI. V was clipped by 2 bases and J by 3 bases, with 10 bases between them. This CDR3 has 14 amino acids. The CDR3 protein is CASSPGAGDTEAFF. CDR3 coding DNA: TGTGCCAGCTCACCAGGAGCGGGGGACACTGAAGCTTTCTTT. The full variable domain, completed using reference TRBV18 and TRBJ1-1, is NAGVMQNPRHLVRRRGQEARLRCSPMKGHSHVYWYRQLPEEGLKFMVYLQKENIIDESGMPKERFSAEFPKEGPSILRIQQVVRGDSAAYFCASSPGAGDTEAFFGQGTRLTVV.

This clone has only one observation. The chain links TRBV19 to TRBJ1-2; D remains unclear. CDR3 length: 16 amino acids. Trimming removed 7 bases at V and 4 bases at J, with 22 bases between. Germline V gene lookup returns CDR1 LNHDA and CDR2 SQIVND (reference sequence). The CDR3 nucleotides read TGTGCCAGTACCTCACCCGGGAGACCCGACGGCTATGGCTACACCTTC. The encoded protein is CASTSPGRPDGYGYTF.

The chain joins TRBV10-3 to TRBJ1-5, with D possibly matching TRBD1 (6 bases). This CDR3 region has 14 residues. CDR1 is ENHRY and CDR2 is SYGVKD in the germline V gene. The V and J ends lost 0 bases and 4 bases respectively, with 7 bases between them. The CDR3 coding sequence is TGTGCCATCAGTGAGTCTCAGGGGAATCAGCCCCAGCATTTT. Protein product: CAISESQGNQPQHF.

The chain joins TRBV11-3 to TRBJ2-7, with 7 bases identical to TRBD1. The trim removed 5 bases at V and 5 bases at J, leaving 18 bases unmatched. The germline CDR1 and CDR2 sequences are SGHNT and YENEEA. The length of the CDR3 is 17 residues. The CDR3: CASSLMTGSQTVNEQYF. Written as DNA, the CDR3 is TGTGCCAGCAGCCTAATGACAGGGTCACAAACTGTCAACGAGCAGTACTTC.

This chain joins TRBV18 and TRBJ1-5; no definite D call. The CDR3 is 14 amino acids. Germline V CDR1 and CDR2: KGHSH, LQKENI. V lost 3 bases to trimming and J lost 1 base, with 7 bases between them. The CDR3 loop is CASSPSQSNQPQHF. The CDR3 DNA is TGTGCCAGCTCACCGAGCCAAAGCAATCAGCCCCAGCATTTT.

The genes are TRBV29-1 and TRBJ2-5; 11 bases line up with TRBD1. The CDR3 runs 15 residues. CDR1 is SQVTM and CDR2 is ANQGSEA in the germline V gene. Trimming cost V 5 bases and J 5 bases; bases outside gene matches: 10. The CDR3 sequence: CSVSGGDRGYETQYF. The CDR3 nucleotides read TGCAGCGTTTCAGGAGGGGACAGGGGGTATGAGACCCAGTACTTC.

The chain links TRBV18 to TRBJ2-7; TRBD1 is a possible D gene (5 bases). Germline V gene sequence: CDR1 KGHSH, CDR2 LQKENI. The V and J ends lost 4 bases and 0 bases respectively, with 10 bases between them. This CDR3 has 14 amino acids. The CDR3 DNA reads TGTGCCAGCTCACAAGGGGCGGCCTCCTACGAGCAGTACTTC. The encoded protein is CASSQGAASYEQYF.

The chain has TRBV6-8 and TRBJ2-3; 10 nucleotides line up with TRBD2. CDR1 MNHGY and CDR2 SAAAGT come from the germline V gene. CDR3 length: 16 residues. V lost 2 bases and J lost 4; bases outside the gene matches: 6. The CDR3, as DNA: TGTGCCAGCAGTTACGCTCTTAGCGGGAGGCCAGATACGCAGTATTTT. As protein: CASSYALSGRPDTQYF.

V and J are TRBV6-8 and TRBJ1-5; a weak D match, TRBD1 (6 bases). This CDR3 has 15 residues. Between the trimmed V and J ends, which lost 3 bases and 5 bases, there was a span of 14 bases. CDR1 MNHGY and CDR2 SAAAGT come from the germline V gene. The CDR3 DNA reads as TGTGCCAGCAGTTATGGGGGGACACCAGATCAGCCCCAGCATTTT. Translated: CASSYGGTPDQPQHF.

The V gene is TRBV5-1, the J gene TRBJ2-3, with 11 bases lining up with TRBD2. CDR1 is SGHRS, CDR2 YFSETQ, per germline. The CDR3 is 15 amino acids. Germline trimming cut 2 bases from V and 4 bases from J; bases unmatched to any gene: 3. CDR3 DNA sequence: TGCGCCAGCAGCTTTACTAGCGGGAGCTCAGATACGCAGTATTTT. It translates to CASSFTSGSSDTQYF.

This clone has just a few counts. The chain uses TRBV7-6 and TRBJ2-1; 10 positions agree with TRBD2. Germline CDR1 SGHVS, CDR2 FNYEAQ. The length of the CDR3 is 14 residues. J gave up 10 bases and V 7 bases, and 10 bases lay outside the gene matches. The CDR3 sequence is CASTAYLAGVEQFF. In nucleotides, the CDR3 is TGTGCCAGCACAGCTTACCTAGCGGGGGTAGAGCAGTTCTTC.

Points on this clone: Sequence at one end of the junction differs from germline and may be a read error. The chain joins TRBV18 to TRBJ2-3; 10 nucleotides line up with TRBD2. From germline, CDR1 is KGHSH and CDR2 LQKENI. There are 16 residues in the CDR3. In DNA form, the CDR3 reads TGTGCCAGCTCATCACCAGCGGGGGGGAACGTAGATACGCAGTATTTT. The encoded protein is CASSSPAGGNVDTQYF.